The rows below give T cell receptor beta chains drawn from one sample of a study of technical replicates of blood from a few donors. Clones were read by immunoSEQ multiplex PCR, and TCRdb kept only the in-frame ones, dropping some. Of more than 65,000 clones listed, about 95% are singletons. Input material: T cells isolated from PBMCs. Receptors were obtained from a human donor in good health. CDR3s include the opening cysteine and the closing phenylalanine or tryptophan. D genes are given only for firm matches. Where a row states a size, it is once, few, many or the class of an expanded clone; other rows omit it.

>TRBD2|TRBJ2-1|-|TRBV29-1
CSVEYQVGGLAGVEQFF
TGCAGCGTTGAATACCAGGTCGGTGGACTAGCGGGGGTGGAGCAGTTCTTC
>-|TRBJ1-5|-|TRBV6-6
CASSRQTDSNQPQHF
TGTGCCAGCAGTAGACAGACCGATAGCAATCAGCCCCAGCATTTT
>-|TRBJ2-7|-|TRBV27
CASSFYAQGKGTYEQYF
TGTGCCAGCAGTTTCTACGCGCAGGGGAAGGGGACCTACGAGCAGTACTTC
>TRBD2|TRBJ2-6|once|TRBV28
CASSSPAGEAGANVLTF
TGTGCCAGCAGCTCTCCAGCGGGGGAAGCTGGGGCCAACGTCCTGACTTTC
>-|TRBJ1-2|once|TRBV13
CASTLSPLGGNYGYTF
TGTGCCAGCACCCTTTCTCCCCTAGGGGGTAACTATGGCTACACCTTC
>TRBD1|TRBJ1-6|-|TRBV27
CASSTTGGPEPLHF
TGTGCCAGCAGTACCACAGGGGGGCCTGAGCCCCTCCACTTT
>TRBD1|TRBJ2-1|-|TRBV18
CASSPRDSFHNEQFF
TGTGCCAGCTCACCAAGGGACAGCTTTCACAATGAGCAGTTCTTC
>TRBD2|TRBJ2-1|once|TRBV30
CACSRGLAGYNEQFF
TGTGCCTGCTCGAGAGGCCTAGCGGGGTACAATGAGCAGTTCTTC
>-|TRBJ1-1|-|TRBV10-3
CAISLQGQNTEAFF
TGTGCCATCAGCCTACAGGGCCAGAACACTGAAGCTTTCTTT
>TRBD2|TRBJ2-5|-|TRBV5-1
CANGLAGGAGETQYF
TGCGCCAACGGGCTAGCGGGAGGTGCGGGGGAGACCCAGTACTTC